The present T cell receptor (beta chain) was sequenced within a study of blood T cell repertoires in COVID-19. Background on the study: The United States, Italy and Spain provided the acute and convalescent COVID-19 samples. The cDNA or gDNA used as material had been derived from T cells, B-cell-depleted T cells, or PBMCs.

Germline assignment: CDR1 MNHEY and CDR2 SVGAGI. CDR3 length: 16 residues. V lost 3 bases, J lost 2 bases, and 8 bases stayed unmatched. Original processing methods: By means of reference gene primer amplification, nucleated cell counts were estimated. This table comes from immunoSEQ multiplex PCR, and its TCRdb copy is limited to in-frame clones, with some not included. From that table come the V and J calls and clone size; the DNA was used to work out D and trimming. The repertoire holds roughly 380,000 clones, with approximately 89% as singletons. Followed over time, Seattle patients had been enrolled while infection was active.

The chain couples TRBV6-5 to TRBJ2-3; 7 bases are a match to TRBD2. Sequenced: peripheral blood. This clonotype originated in a woman between 40 and 50 years old with COVID-19, enrolled during active disease. The CDR3 DNA follows: TGTGCCAGCAGTTATACGGTCGGGACTACCACAGATACGCAGTATTTT. It is translated as CASSYTVGTTTDTQYF.